Below are 5 T cell receptor beta chains sequenced from a single sample in a study of OX40 agonist ivuxolimab in advanced cancers. The method was the immunoSEQ multiplex PCR assay. Held by TCRdb, this immuneACCESS table contains in-frame sequences only and omits some clones. Under half of the omission traces to an unresolved V gene where checked; the cause of the rest is unknown. A total of approximately 70,000 clones appear in this sample, 83% of them only once. The ten biggest clones cover about 1.5% of the sample. The source was CD4+ or CD8+ T cells sorted from blood, collected in a trial of the OX40 agonist ivuxolimab. All receptors derive from an adult with an advanced solid tumor such as melanoma, head and neck, liver or kidney cancer.

This rearrangement joins TRBV7-9 to TRBJ2-1; 7 bases agree with TRBD1. This CDR3 is built from 17 residues. Trimming at V came to 5 bases and at J to 4 bases, leaving 14 bases not matched to a gene. Germline V CDR1 and CDR2: SEHNR, FQNEAQ (reference sequence). The CDR3 here is CASSSGVPGQIYNEQFF. CDR3 bases: TGTGCCAGCAGCAGTGGGGTACCGGGACAGATTTACAATGAGCAGTTCTTC. Supplemented by reference TRBV7-9 and TRBJ2-1, the full variable domain reads DTGVSQNPRHKITKRGQNVTFRCDPISEHNRLYWYRQTLGQGPEFLTYFQNEAQLEKSRLLSDRFSAERPKGSFSTLEIQRTEQGDSAMYLCASSSGVPGQIYNEQFFGPGTRLTVL.

The V and J genes are TRBV7-9 and TRBJ1-6; 7 nucleotides align to TRBD1. CDR1 is SEHNR and CDR2 is FQNEAQ in the germline V gene (reference sequence). With V trimmed by 7 bases and J by 3 bases, 3 bases remained unmatched. There are 14 residues in the CDR3. This chain's CDR3 is CASTRDSYNSPLHF. The CDR3 DNA follows: TGTGCCAGCACCCGGGACAGCTATAATTCACCCCTCCACTTT.

J is TRBJ2-1 and V is TRBV27; 9 bases line up with TRBD2. The CDR3 is 16 amino acids. With V trimmed by 0 bases and J by 4 bases, 4 bases remained unmatched. CDR1 MNHEY and CDR2 SMNVEV come from the germline V gene (reference sequence). The CDR3: CASSLSSGGPYNEQFF. In nucleotides, the CDR3 is TGTGCCAGCAGTTTATCTAGCGGGGGCCCTTACAATGAGCAGTTCTTC.

The chain links TRBV28 to TRBJ2-5; 14 positions match TRBD2. The V gene end was trimmed by 6 bases and the J gene end by 2 bases; junction bases not matched to a gene: 5. The CDR3 is made up of 16 amino acids. CDR1 and CDR2 from the germline V gene are MDHEN and SYDVKM. The CDR3 nucleotides read TGTGCCAGCAGCTTCGGGACTAGCGGGGGACAAGAGACCCAGTACTTC. Its protein is CASSFGTSGGQETQYF.

This chain joins TRBV7-6 and TRBJ1-4; tentative D call: TRBD1 (6 bases). Germline CDR1 reads SGHVS; CDR2 reads FNYEAQ. Trimming left V 6 bases short and J 7 bases short, with 15 bases between. The CDR3 totals 14 residues. In nucleotides, the CDR3 is TGTGCCAGCAGTCCCGGGACACCTTTTGAAAAACTGTTTTTT. Translating gives CASSPGTPFEKLFF.